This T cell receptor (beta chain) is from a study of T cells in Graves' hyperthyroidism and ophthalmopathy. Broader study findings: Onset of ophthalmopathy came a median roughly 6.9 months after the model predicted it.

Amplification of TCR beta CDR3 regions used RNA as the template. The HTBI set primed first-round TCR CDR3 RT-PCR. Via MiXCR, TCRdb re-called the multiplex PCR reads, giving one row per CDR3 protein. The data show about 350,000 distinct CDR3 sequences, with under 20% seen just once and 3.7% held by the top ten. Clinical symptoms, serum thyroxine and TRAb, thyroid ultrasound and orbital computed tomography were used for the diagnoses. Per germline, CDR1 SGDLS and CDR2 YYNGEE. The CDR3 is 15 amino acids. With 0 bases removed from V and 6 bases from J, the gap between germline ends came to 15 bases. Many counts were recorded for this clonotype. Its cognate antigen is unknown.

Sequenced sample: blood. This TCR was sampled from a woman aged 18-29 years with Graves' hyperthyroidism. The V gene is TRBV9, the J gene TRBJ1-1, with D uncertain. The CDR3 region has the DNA TGTGCCAGCAGCGTAGACGCTGGGTTGAGCTCTGAAGCTTTCTTT. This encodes CASSVDAGLSSEAFF.